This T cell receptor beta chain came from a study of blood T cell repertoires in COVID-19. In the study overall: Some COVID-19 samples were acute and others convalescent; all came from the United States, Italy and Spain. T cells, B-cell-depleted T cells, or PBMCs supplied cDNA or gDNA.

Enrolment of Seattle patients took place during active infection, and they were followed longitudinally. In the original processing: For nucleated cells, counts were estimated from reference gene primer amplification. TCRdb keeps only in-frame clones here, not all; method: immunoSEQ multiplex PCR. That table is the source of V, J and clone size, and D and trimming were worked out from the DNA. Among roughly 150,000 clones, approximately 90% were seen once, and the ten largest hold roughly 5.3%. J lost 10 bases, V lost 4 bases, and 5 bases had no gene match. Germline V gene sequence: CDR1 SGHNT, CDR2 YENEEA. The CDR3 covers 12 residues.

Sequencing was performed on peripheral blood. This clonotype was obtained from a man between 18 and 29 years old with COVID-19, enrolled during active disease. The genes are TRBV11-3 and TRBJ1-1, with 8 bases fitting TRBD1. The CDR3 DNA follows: TGTGCCAGCAGCTCAGGGGGCGTGGGAGCTTTCTTT. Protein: CASSSGGVGAFF. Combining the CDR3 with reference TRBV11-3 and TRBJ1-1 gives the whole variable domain EAGVVQSPRYKIIEKKQPVAFWCNPISGHNTLYWYLQNLGQGPELLIRYENEEAVDDSQLPKDRFSAERLKGVDSTLKIQPAELGDSAVYLCASSSGGVGAFFGQGTRLTVV.